This T cell receptor (beta chain) was documented in a study of regulatory T cells in long-lasting Graves disease. The time point was: newly diagnosed GD, antithyroid drugs for less than 3 months. Generation of the TCR library employed RNA extracted from PBMCs. Arm-PCR of CDR3 regions with iRepertoire HTBI primers generated TCR beta libraries. TCRdb fed the multiplex PCR reads into MiXCR, producing one record per CDR3 protein. The sample consists of a few hundred thousand distinct CDR3 sequences, less than 20% of them appearing once. Regarding the study as a whole: Accuracy could have been hurt by small sample size. The analysis examined peripheral blood only and excluded thyroid tissue.

V was cut by 4 bases and J by 3 bases, with 16 bases left in between. Germline lookup yields CDR1 MNHEY and CDR2 SVGEGT. The CDR3 has 15 residues. This clonotype was recorded at least ten times. Its specificity is not known. In addition, the sample was reused for a study of T cells in Graves' hyperthyroidism and ophthalmopathy. In that study: Within blood appeared most thyroid clonotypes that had expanded above 0.001.

The source is a woman aged 18-29 years with Graves disease. The starting material was peripheral blood mononuclear cells (PBMCs), obtained at new diagnosis, from a patient treated with antithyroid drugs. The chain is built from TRBV6-2 or TRBV6-3 and TRBJ2-7; D possibly corresponds to TRBD1 (6 bases). CDR3 coding DNA: TGTGCCAGCAGTTCCAGGTCCGGGACAAACTACGAGCAGTACTTC. Its translation: CASSSRSGTNYEQYF.